The text below deals with one T cell receptor beta chain. This entry comes from a study of shared clonotypes between healthy human individuals. The germline V gene encodes CDR1 SGDLS and CDR2 YYNGEE. The V and J ends lost 0 bases and 4 bases respectively, with 17 bases between them. The CDR3 extends over 17 amino acids. Those who donated, Caucasian adults without exception, all lived in Nashville, Tennessee. Genomic DNA per cell subset filled all wells of several immunoSEQ plates. The repertoire was sequenced with immunoSEQ multiplex PCR; TCRdb's copy has only in-frame clones and lacks some. The table includes 2 million to 2.5 million clones, around 95% detected once.

The chain uses TRBV9 and TRBJ2-1, with D unresolved. The sample taken for sequencing was naive CD4+ T cells sorted from blood. Noted subset: CD45RA+ positively selected. This TCR derives from a man aged 18-30 years in good health. Here the CDR3 DNA reads TGTGCCAGCAGCGTAGAGCGCGGAGACCAGTGGTACAATGAGCAGTTCTTC. As protein: CASSVERGDQWYNEQFF.